These 13 T cell receptor beta chains share one sample of origin, sequenced in a study of post-analysis software for immune sequencing data. Whole-study findings and limits: Higher frequency in patients than in controls was seen for roughly five TRBV segments, with TRBV5-6, TRBV5-1 and TRBV20-1 among them.

Carried by the TCR beta cDNA libraries were unique molecular identifiers. TCRdb passed the PCR reads through MiXCR, listing each CDR3 protein once. This table has roughly 650,000 distinct CDR3 sequences, roughly three fifths appearing once. No antigen is known for these receptors. Sequenced input: blood. Receptors were obtained from a girl aged 2-10 years with multiple sclerosis.

V is TRBV7-2 and J is TRBJ2-1; no clear D gene. The V and J ends lost 5 bases and 6 bases respectively, with 8 bases between them. This CDR3 spans 12 amino acids. Germline V lookup: CDR1 SGHTA, CDR2 FQGNSA. CDR3 DNA sequence: TGTGCCAGCAGCGAACTCGCCAATGAGCAGTTCTTC. The encoded protein is CASSELANEQFF.

The V gene is TRBV11-2, the J gene TRBJ2-5; 9 bases are a match to TRBD2. The trim removed 2 bases at V and 5 bases at J, leaving 12 bases unmatched. CDR1 is SGHAT and CDR2 is FQNNGV in the germline V gene. The CDR3 loop spans 17 amino acids. CDR3: CASSLPRGSGGEETQYF. CDR3 sequence (DNA): TGTGCCAGCAGCTTACCCCGGGGTAGCGGGGGAGAGGAGACCCAGTACTTC.

The rearrangement links TRBV30 to TRBJ2-5; D perhaps matches TRBD2 (6 bases). The length of the CDR3 is 14 residues. The ends were cut back, 5 bases at V and 11 bases at J, with 24 bases in the middle. In germline, CDR1 is GTSNPN, CDR2 SVGIG (reference sequence). The CDR3 nucleotides are TGTGCCTGGGAGCGGGCGAGATCTTACAATGAGCAGTACTTC. Translation gives CAWERARSYNEQYF.

This chain joins TRBV3-1 and TRBJ2-4; D gene uncertain. Trimming left V 1 base short and J 2 bases short, with 6 bases between. Germline lookup yields CDR1 LGHDT and CDR2 YNNKEL (reference sequence). CDR3 size: 14 residues. CDR3 bases: TGTGCCAGCAGCCAAGGCGAATCCAAAAACATTCAGTACTTC. Its translation: CASSQGESKNIQYF.

The J gene is TRBJ2-7, the V gene TRBV7-9, with a tentative D call TRBD2 (5 bases). V dropped 5 bases and J dropped 2 bases, with 13 bases sitting between them. Germline V lookup: CDR1 SEHNR, CDR2 FQNEAQ (reference sequence). The CDR3 loop spans 14 amino acids. For the CDR3, the DNA is TGTGCCAGCAGCGCTAGAGGGAGACCCTACGAGCAGTACTTC. Translation gives CASSARGRPYEQYF.

This clonotype turned up a few times. The rearrangement joins TRBV20-1 to TRBJ2-3; TRBD1 or TRBD2 may be the D gene (6 bases each). V was clipped by 6 bases and J by 3 bases, with 19 bases between them. The CDR3 spans 15 residues. Germline CDR1 reads DFQATT; CDR2 reads SNEGSKA (reference sequence). CDR3 nucleotide sequence: TGCAGTGCCTTATCTTTGACGGGGGCGACAGATACGCAGTATTTT. Translated: CSALSLTGATDTQYF.

The genes are TRBV6-2 or TRBV6-3 and TRBJ1-2; 7 nucleotides align to TRBD1. This CDR3 is built from 13 residues. V shed 4 bases, J shed 8 bases, and the junction held 7 bases outside the gene matches. Germline V lookup: CDR1 MNHEY, CDR2 SVGEGT. In DNA, the CDR3 is TGTGCCAGCAGTTCGACAGGGTCGGAGGGCTACACCTTC. Translating gives CASSSTGSEGYTF.

The gene calls are TRBV18 and TRBJ2-5; D gene uncertain. Germline CDR1 KGHSH, CDR2 LQKENI. The length of the CDR3 is 13 residues. Between the trimmed V and J ends, which lost 5 bases and 0 bases, there was a span of 7 bases. Here the CDR3 reads CASSSRDQETQYF. The CDR3 DNA reads TGTGCCAGCTCAAGTCGGGACCAAGAGACCCAGTACTTC.

A few counts support this clonotype. V usage is TRBV5-1 and J usage is TRBJ2-1; 13 nucleotides align to TRBD2. V shed 3 bases, J shed 7 bases, and the junction held 13 bases outside the gene matches. Per the germline V gene, CDR1 is SGHRS and CDR2 is YFSETQ. The CDR3 extends over 18 amino acids. This CDR3 is CASSSGLAGVGQENEQFF. CDR3 DNA: TGCGCCAGCAGCTCCGGACTAGCGGGAGTGGGTCAGGAGAATGAGCAGTTCTTC.

This chain uses TRBV11-2 with TRBJ2-1; no reliable D call. The CDR3 is 13 amino acids. Trimming stripped 5 bases from V and 8 bases from J, with 13 bases between. CDR1 and CDR2 from the germline V gene are SGHAT and FQNNGV. The CDR3 region is CASSRVVWDEQFF. The CDR3 DNA reads TGTGCCAGCAGCCGGGTGGTGTGGGATGAGCAGTTCTTC.

This sequence joins TRBV29-1 and TRBJ2-1; possible D gene TRBD1, 5 bases. The germline V gene encodes CDR1 SQVTM and CDR2 ANQGSEA. V lost 7 bases to trimming and J lost 5 bases, with 12 bases between them. CDR3 length: 12 amino acids. CDR3 sequence: CSGGLGHNEQFF. CDR3 DNA: TGCAGCGGGGGCCTAGGACACAATGAGCAGTTCTTC.

This rearrangement joins TRBV12-3 or TRBV12-4 to TRBJ1-2; 12 bases match TRBD1. The CDR3 is 15 amino acids. V was pared by 7 bases and J by 3 bases, with 6 bases of the junction left unmatched. In nucleotides, the CDR3 is TGTGCCAGCATTTCGGGACAGGGGGCATACTATGGCTACACCTTC. Translated: CASISGQGAYYGYTF.

In nucleotides, the CDR3 is TGCGCCAGCAGCCCGGGACTGATCGGCAATGAGCAGTTCTTC. It is translated as CASSPGLIGNEQFF. V is TRBV4-3 and J is TRBJ2-1; possibly TRBD2 for D (6 bases). Looked up from germline, CDR1 is LGHNA and CDR2 is YSLEER. The CDR3 contains 14 residues. The V end was cut by 4 bases, the J end by 6 bases, with 13 bases between.